Listed here are 21 T cell receptor beta chains from one sample, sequenced in a study of T-cell memory formation after mild COVID-19. TCRdb reprocessed the 5' RACE reads via MiXCR and lists one record per CDR3 protein. The sample contains approximately 100,000 distinct CDR3 sequences, more than 20% of which appear only once. The specimen was PBMCs or a T cell subset sorted from them (not recorded which). The receptors stem from a man aged 18 to 30 who had mild COVID-19 (a few samples of this study predate the infection). Cell type and time point are not known.

This sequence joins TRBV4-2 and TRBJ2-2; D is ambiguous. The germline V gene encodes CDR1 LGHNA and CDR2 YNFKEQ. Trimming shortened V by 1 base and J by 6 bases, and 12 bases separated the two germline ends. The CDR3 runs 15 residues. In DNA, the CDR3 is TGTGCCAGCAGCCAAGGGGTATTGGGGTCCGGGGAGCTGTTTTTT. Amino acid sequence: CASSQGVLGSGELFF.

The chain carries TRBV29-1 and TRBJ2-3; the match to TRBD1 covers 7 bases. With 4 bases clipped from V and 8 bases from J, the junction kept 9 bases outside the gene matches. The V gene's germline CDR1 is SQVTM and CDR2 ANQGSEA. The CDR3 is 13 amino acids. The CDR3 loop reads CSVVTGDRGTQYF. CDR3 DNA sequence: TGCAGCGTTGTAACAGGGGATAGAGGTACGCAGTATTTT.

This chain uses TRBV12-3 or TRBV12-4 with TRBJ2-5; maybe TRBD2 (6 bases). V shed 6 bases and J shed 4 bases, with 18 bases lying between them. This CDR3 region has 15 residues. The DNA of the CDR3 is TGTGCCAGCAGCCCGACCCGGGGGATGGCAGAGACCCAGTACTTC. Amino acid sequence: CASSPTRGMAETQYF.

J is TRBJ1-5 and V is TRBV7-9; D might be TRBD1 (5 bases). The CDR3 has 15 amino acids. The germline V gene has CDR1 SEHNR and CDR2 FQNEAQ (reference sequence). V was clipped by 5 bases and J by 2 bases, with 13 bases between them. The CDR3 nucleotides read TGTGCCAGCAGCGCTCAGGGATGGGGCAATCAGCCCCAGCATTTT. Encoded protein: CASSAQGWGNQPQHF.

This chain uses TRBV6-2 or TRBV6-3 with TRBJ2-2; 7 bases map to TRBD1. Per the germline V gene, CDR1 is MNHEY and CDR2 is SVGEGT. The CDR3 is 15 amino acids. V was clipped by 6 bases and J by 3 bases; unmatched bases: 7. CDR3 nucleotides: TGTGCCAGCAGGCCCTCGACAGGGTACACCGGGGAGCTGTTTTTT. Its protein product is CASRPSTGYTGELFF.

This chain connects TRBV7-9 to TRBJ2-2; D ambiguous. The V end lost 5 bases, the J end lost 4 bases, and 14 bases lay between the germline ends. This CDR3 has 15 residues. Germline V lookup: CDR1 SEHNR, CDR2 FQNEAQ (reference sequence). The CDR3 DNA sequence: TGTGCCAGCAGCCGTTCTGAGCTAATCACCGGGGAGCTGTTTTTT. Translating gives CASSRSELITGELFF. Filled out from reference TRBV7-9 and TRBJ2-2, the complete variable domain reads DTGVSQNPRHKITKRGQNVTFRCDPISEHNRLYWYRQTLGQGPEFLTYFQNEAQLEKSRLLSDRFSAERPKGSFSTLEIQRTEQGDSAMYLCASSRSELITGELFFGEGSRLTVL.

There are a few counts of this clonotype. This chain connects TRBV19 to TRBJ2-3; D gene uncertain. V lost 1 base, J lost 4 bases, and 3 bases lay in between. CDR3 size: 12 residues. Germline CDR1 is LNHDA and CDR2 is SQIVND (reference sequence). The CDR3 DNA reads TGTGCCAGTAGTATAGCAGCAGATACGCAGTATTTT. Translation: CASSIAADTQYF.

This clonotype was picked up one time. The chain carries TRBV7-9 and TRBJ1-5; the D is unclear. V dropped 1 base and J dropped 5 bases, with 9 bases sitting between them. The CDR3 is 14 amino acids. Germline-derived CDR1 and CDR2 are SEHNR and FQNEAQ (reference sequence). The CDR3 nucleotides read TGTGCCAGCAGCTTAGAGGGCAGTTATCAGCCCCAGCATTTT. Amino acids: CASSLEGSYQPQHF.

The chain carries TRBV4-3 and TRBJ2-7; 7 nucleotides align to TRBD2. CDR1 is LGHNA and CDR2 is YSLEER in the germline V gene. The length of the CDR3 is 14 residues. The V segment lost 0 bases and the J segment 5 bases; nucleotides outside the gene matches: 4. This CDR3 reads CASSQDREVDEQYF. In nucleotides, the CDR3 is TGCGCCAGCAGCCAAGATCGGGAGGTTGACGAGCAGTACTTC.

This clonotype was seen a handful of times. The chain couples TRBV7-2 to TRBJ2-1, with unresolved D. The CDR3 totals 13 residues. Germline lookup yields CDR1 SGHTA and CDR2 FQGNSA. The V gene lost 3 bases and the J gene lost 6 bases, with 9 bases spanning the gap. The CDR3 spells CASSFRRVNEQFF. In nucleotides, the CDR3 is TGTGCCAGCAGCTTCCGGCGAGTCAATGAGCAGTTCTTC. The full variable domain, rest sourced from reference TRBV7-2 and TRBJ2-1, is GAGVSQSPSNKVTEKGKDVELRCDPISGHTALYWYRQSLGQGLEFLIYFQGNSAPDKSGLPSDRFSAERTGGSVSTLTIQRTQQEDSAVYLCASSFRRVNEQFFGPGTRLTVL.

For the CDR3, the DNA is TGCGCCAGCAGCCCCTACGGGACAGGGGACCCCTCTGGCTACACCTTC. Encoded protein: CASSPYGTGDPSGYTF. The rearrangement joins TRBV5-1 to TRBJ1-2; 10 nucleotides match TRBD1. J lost 7 bases, V lost 4 bases, and 13 bases had no gene match. The germline V gene has CDR1 SGHRS and CDR2 YFSETQ. The CDR3 has 16 residues.

The gene calls are TRBV14 and TRBJ1-1; maybe TRBD1 (5 bases). This CDR3 has 13 residues. From germline, CDR1 is SGHDN and CDR2 FVKESK. The V and J ends lost 8 bases and 1 base respectively, with 11 bases between them. The CDR3 DNA follows: TGTGCCAGCGGACGGGACGAGAACACTGAAGCTTTCTTT. Its translation: CASGRDENTEAFF.

V is TRBV12-3 or TRBV12-4 and J is TRBJ2-6; D might be TRBD2 (5 bases). The CDR3 is 14 residues long. Deletions cut 6 bases from V and 0 bases from J, with 6 bases between. CDR3 region: CASSGDSGANVLTF. DNA of the CDR3: TGTGCCAGCAGCGGGGACTCTGGGGCCAACGTCCTGACTTTC.

This clonotype was counted a few times. The V gene is TRBV12-3 or TRBV12-4, the J gene TRBJ2-3; D is tentatively TRBD1 or TRBD2 (5 bases each). V was clipped by 7 bases and J by 2 bases, with 16 bases between them. This CDR3 comprises 15 residues. DNA for the CDR3: TGTGCCAGCAACCTAGGAGGACACTACACAGATACGCAGTATTTT. This codes for CASNLGGHYTDTQYF.

J is TRBJ1-2 and V is TRBV27, with D perhaps matching TRBD1 (5 bases). Looked up from germline, CDR1 is MNHEY and CDR2 is SMNVEV (reference sequence). V shed 2 bases and J shed 6 bases, with 16 bases lying between them. The CDR3 has 15 residues. The CDR3 DNA follows: TGTGCCAGCAGTTTACTGGAGGAACTAGGGGATGGCTACACCTTC. Protein: CASSLLEELGDGYTF.

This rearrangement joins TRBV10-1 to TRBJ1-3; TRBD1 agrees at 7 bases. The CDR3 extends over 17 amino acids. Germline V gene lookup returns CDR1 WNHNN and CDR2 SYGVQD (reference sequence). The trim removed 3 bases at V and 0 bases at J, leaving 8 bases unmatched. The DNA of the CDR3 is TGCGCCAGCAGTGAACCCGACAGGGTAGTCTCTGGAAACACCATATATTTT. Translating gives CASSEPDRVVSGNTIYF.

This clonotype turned up a few times. The chain uses TRBV3-1 and TRBJ2-7; TRBD2 might be the D (5 bases). CDR1 is LGHDT, CDR2 YNNKEL, per germline (reference sequence). The V end was cut by 1 base, the J end by 0 bases, with 7 bases between. The CDR3 totals 14 residues. In nucleotides, the CDR3 is TGTGCCAGCAGCCAAGGACTAACCTCCTACGAGCAGTACGTC. Amino acid sequence: CASSQGLTSYEQYV.

This clonotype was counted a few times. The chain recombines TRBV20-1 with TRBJ1-6; D may be TRBD1 (6 bases). Germline lookup yields CDR1 DFQATT and CDR2 SNEGSKA (reference sequence). Trimming took 3 bases from V and 9 from J, leaving 18 bases between them. The CDR3 is 15 amino acids. The DNA for the CDR3 is TGCAGTGCTAGGTCCACAGGGCTTATGGGTTCACCCCTCCACTTT. Translation gives CSARSTGLMGSPLHF.

This clonotype was picked up a small number of times. The chain recombines TRBV4-3 with TRBJ2-7; D is uncertain. The CDR3 contains 13 residues. V lost 0 bases to trimming and J lost 4 bases, with 7 bases between them. The germline gives CDR1 LGHNA, CDR2 YSLEER. CDR3 loop: CASSQDSGYEQYF. As DNA, the CDR3 is TGCGCCAGCAGCCAAGATTCGGGTTACGAGCAGTACTTC.

CDR3 protein: CASSQDLAGFGEQFF. The CDR3 region has the DNA TGTGCCAGCAGCCAAGATCTAGCGGGATTCGGTGAGCAGTTCTTC. The chain employs TRBV4-2 and TRBJ2-1, with 9 nucleotides matching TRBD2. With V trimmed by 0 bases and J by 9 bases, 6 bases remained unmatched. This CDR3 is 15 amino acids long. Germline loops: CDR1 LGHNA, CDR2 YNFKEQ.

This clonotype was counted only a few times. The V call is TRBV4-1, the J call TRBJ1-2, with D tentatively TRBD1 (6 bases). The CDR3 length is 14 residues. V lost 4 bases to trimming and J lost 4 bases, with 13 bases between them. Germline V CDR1 and CDR2: MGHRA, YSYEKL. This CDR3 reads CASSPVGQIYGYTF. As DNA, the CDR3 is TGCGCCAGCAGCCCTGTTGGACAGATCTATGGCTACACCTTC.